Given below is one T cell receptor (beta chain) in context. PCR employed 60 Vbeta and 13 Jbeta primers. TCRdb's copy holds only in-frame clones and misses some; the assay was immunoSEQ multiplex PCR. Altogether under 150,000 clones are present, roughly 84% being singletons, with the ten largest covering under 2%. This record comes from a study of cytomegalovirus exposure and HLA in healthy donors. The wider study: Around 190 million T cells yielded 120 million or so unique TCR beta sequences, as an earlier analysis found.

This CDR3 comprises 15 residues. In germline, CDR1 is SNHLY, CDR2 FYNNEI. The ends lost 7 bases at V and 3 bases at J; junction bases unmatched: 11. This rearrangement joins TRBV2 to TRBJ2-7; 8 positions agree with TRBD2. The receptor was derived from a boy younger than 18 in good health and CMV-seronegative. Sequenced material: PBMCs. CDR3 region: CASNLRAGGDYEQYF. For the CDR3, the DNA is TGTGCCAGCAACCTTCGGGCGGGGGGCGACTACGAGCAGTACTTC.